This is a list of T cell receptor beta chains from one sample in a study of blood T cell repertoires in COVID-19. This table comes from immunoSEQ multiplex PCR, and its TCRdb copy is limited to in-frame clones, with some not included. This sample has some 62,000 clones, with 88% found just once. Sequences were obtained from peripheral blood. Receptors originate from a human donor in a cohort sampled during active COVID-19. Each CDR3 is given without its conserved first and last residue. D genes are given only for firm matches. Rows may omit the clone size; those that give it use once, few, many or a size class.

V: TRBV7-9
size: few
D: .
J: TRBJ1-3
CDR3: ASSLALRHSGNTIY

V: TRBV5-6
size: .
D: .
J: TRBJ2-4
CDR3: ASSQGLSSGNIQY

V: TRBV29-1
size: .
D: TRBD1
J: TRBJ2-1
CDR3: SVEGRGGFDNEQF

V: TRBV5-1
size: .
D: .
J: TRBJ2-3
CDR3: ASSLQGTDTQY

V: TRBV18
size: .
D: .
J: TRBJ2-7
CDR3: ASSLFGSTTYEQY

V: TRBV11-2
size: .
D: .
J: TRBJ2-7
CDR3: ASSLEVAQPIYEQY

V: TRBV28
size: .
D: TRBD2
J: TRBJ2-7
CDR3: ASSLWTSGNSYEQY

V: TRBV7-2
size: .
D: TRBD1
J: TRBJ1-4
CDR3: ASSPDRANEKLF

V: TRBV6-5
size: .
D: .
J: TRBJ1-3
CDR3: ASSYSAGLSGNTIY

V: TRBV4-1
size: few
D: TRBD1
J: TRBJ1-6
CDR3: ASSQAGADRGNSPLH

V: TRBV11-3
size: .
D: .
J: TRBJ2-7
CDR3: ASSPSRNHEQY

V: TRBV5-1
size: .
D: .
J: TRBJ2-5
CDR3: ASSIGGALETQY

V: TRBV5-1
size: once
D: .
J: TRBJ2-3
CDR3: ASSTKAVSTDTQY

V: TRBV5-4
size: .
D: TRBD1
J: TRBJ1-5
CDR3: ASSLTSGQVNQPQH

V: TRBV5-6
size: .
D: TRBD2
J: TRBJ2-7
CDR3: ASRPSWGLAVEQY

V: TRBV5-1
size: .
D: TRBD1
J: TRBJ2-5
CDR3: ASSLAGTGGETQY

V: TRBV21-1
size: .
D: .
J: TRBJ2-1
CDR3: ASSKRLWWLAGGYLNEQF

V: TRBV28
size: .
D: TRBD1
J: TRBJ1-5
CDR3: ASSFLQGGFQPQH

V: TRBV5-6
size: few
D: .
J: TRBJ2-1
CDR3: ASSREAEQF

V: TRBV5-1
size: .
D: .
J: TRBJ1-4
CDR3: ASSPSVTSEKLF

V: TRBV12-3/TRBV12-4
size: .
D: TRBD1
J: TRBJ2-7
CDR3: ASTRTGDFV

V: TRBV18
size: once
D: .
J: TRBJ1-1
CDR3: ASSPTLGRAPSEAF